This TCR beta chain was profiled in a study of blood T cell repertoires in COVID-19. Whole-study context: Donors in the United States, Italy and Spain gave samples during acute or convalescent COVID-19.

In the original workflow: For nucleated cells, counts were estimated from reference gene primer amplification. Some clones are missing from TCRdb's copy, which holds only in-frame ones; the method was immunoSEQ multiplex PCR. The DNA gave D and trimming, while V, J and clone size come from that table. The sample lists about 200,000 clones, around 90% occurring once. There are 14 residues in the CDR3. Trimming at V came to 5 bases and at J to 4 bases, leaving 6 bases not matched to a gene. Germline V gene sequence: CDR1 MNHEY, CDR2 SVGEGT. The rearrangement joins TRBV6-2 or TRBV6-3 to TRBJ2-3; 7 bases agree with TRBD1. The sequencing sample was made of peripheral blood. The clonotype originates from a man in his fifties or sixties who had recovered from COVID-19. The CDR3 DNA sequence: TGTGCCAGCAGTCTGACAGGGATGGCAGATACGCAGTATTTT. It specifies CASSLTGMADTQYF.